This TCR beta chain stems from a study of CD8 T cells in Susac syndrome. Study-wide results and limits: The study's TCR sequencing and HLA analysis drew on a certain number of individuals. That number was acknowledged as relatively small.

Trimming removed 0 bases at V and 0 bases at J, with 15 bases between. CDR1 and CDR2 from the germline V gene are LGHNA and YNFKEQ. This CDR3 comprises 17 residues. Negative isolation yielded the CD8+ and CD4+ T cells, while FACS enriched the TEMRA cells. To note about this clonotype: What it binds is unknown.

The RNA input was about 0.5 to 1 ug, and it was reverse transcribed with random hexamers. TCR beta CDR3 was amplified by immunoSEQ multiplex PCR. This amplification extended across 54 Vbeta and 13 Jbeta segments. MiXCR was run by TCRdb on the immunoSEQ multiplex PCR reads, yielding one entry per CDR3 protein. The table has around 270,000 distinct CDR3 sequences, 70% to 90% seen once. The sequence was obtained from a human donor with multiple sclerosis. The V and J genes are TRBV4-2 and TRBJ2-7; a weak D match, TRBD2 (6 bases). Material: CD8+ T cells from PBMCs. Here the CDR3 reads CASSQDRRGPSSYEQYF. CDR3 DNA: TGTGCCAGCAGCCAAGATCGGCGGGGCCCGAGCTCCTACGAGCAGTACTTC.